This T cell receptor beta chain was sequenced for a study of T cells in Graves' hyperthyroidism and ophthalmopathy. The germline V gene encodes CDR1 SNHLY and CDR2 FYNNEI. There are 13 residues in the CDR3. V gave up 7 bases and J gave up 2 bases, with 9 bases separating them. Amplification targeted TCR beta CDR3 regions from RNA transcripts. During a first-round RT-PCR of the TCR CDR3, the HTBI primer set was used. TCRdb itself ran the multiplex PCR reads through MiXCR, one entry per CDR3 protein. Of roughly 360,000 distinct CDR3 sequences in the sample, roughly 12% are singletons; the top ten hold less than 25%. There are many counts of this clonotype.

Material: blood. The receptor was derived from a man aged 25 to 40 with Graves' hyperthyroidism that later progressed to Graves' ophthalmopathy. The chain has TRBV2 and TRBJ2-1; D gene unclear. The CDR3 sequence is CASTANTYNEQFF. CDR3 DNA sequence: TGTGCCAGCACAGCGAATACCTACAATGAGCAGTTCTTC.